Following are 4 T cell receptor beta chains from one sample sequenced in a study of CD8+ T cells in alopecia areata (dated by TCRdb to 2017 to 2018). The method behind the library was the immunoSEQ multiplex PCR assay. For TCR sequencing, RNA was extracted from every sample and reverse transcribed into cDNA to serve as template. Drawn from immuneACCESS, this table holds only the in-frame rearrangements with V and J called that TCRdb kept. Clones are partly lost; checked studies trace under half to an unresolved V gene and leave the rest unexplained. A total of 190,000 or so clones appear in this sample, about three fifths of them only once. Of the sample, 10% to 15% falls within the top ten clones. This specimen's time point label, interpreted: less than 30 weeks on oral tofacitinib. The treatment or condition label here, explained by the study, means: oral pan-JAK inhibitor, 5-10 mg twice daily.

This specimen was CD8+ T cells sorted from blood, taken at week 24, from a patient treated with tofacitinib. The receptors shown here come from a human donor with alopecia areata.

The chain uses TRBV15 and TRBJ2-4, with D possibly matching TRBD2 (5 bases). The V end lost 3 bases, the J end lost 0 bases, and 12 bases lay between the germline ends. The CDR3 runs 16 residues. The germline CDR1 and CDR2 sequences are LNHNV and YYDKDF (reference sequence). This CDR3 is CATSRGAALAKNIQYF. The DNA for the CDR3 is TGTGCCACCAGCAGGGGAGCGGCGCTAGCCAAAAACATTCAGTACTTC. The complete variable domain, with remaining parts taken from reference TRBV15 and TRBJ2-4, reads DAMVIQNPRYQVTQFGKPVTLSCSQTLNHNVMYWYQQKSSQAPKLLFHYYDKDFNNEADTPDNFQSRRPNTSFCFLDIRSPGLGDTAMYLCATSRGAALAKNIQYFGAGTRLSVL.

This clone was observed a few times. The chain is built from TRBV29-1 and TRBJ1-2, with 7 bases lining up with TRBD1. From germline, CDR1 is SQVTM and CDR2 ANQGSEA. V gave up 3 bases and J gave up 2 bases; unmatched junction bases: 12. The CDR3 contains 16 residues. The chain's CDR3 is CSVDLAGQQVNYGYTF. CDR3 DNA: TGCAGCGTTGACCTGGCGGGACAGCAAGTCAACTATGGCTACACCTTC.

V gene TRBV12-5 combines with J gene TRBJ1-5; D not certain. CDR1 and CDR2 (germline): LGHNT, FRNRAP. With 4 bases removed from V and 0 bases from J, the gap between germline ends came to 16 bases. The CDR3 loop spans 17 amino acids. CDR3 sequence: CASGSPPTRDSNQPQHF. The CDR3 DNA follows: TGTGCTAGTGGTTCCCCACCTACACGGGATAGCAATCAGCCCCAGCATTTT.

This clone was picked up a small number of times. The chain carries TRBV29-1 and TRBJ2-7, with TRBD1 identical over 7 bases. This CDR3 comprises 15 residues. Per germline, CDR1 SQVTM and CDR2 ANQGSEA. Trimming removed 2 bases from V and 2 bases from J; junction bases left unmatched: 9. CDR3 in DNA: TGCAGCGTTGAATCTACGGGACAGCTCCCCTACGAGCAGTACTTC. It codes for CSVESTGQLPYEQYF.